This T cell receptor beta chain was identified during a study of T cell changes during pregnancy in multiple sclerosis. Germline loops: CDR1 SGDLS, CDR2 YYNGEE. This CDR3 has 15 amino acids. The junction had 11 bases not matched to a gene; V was cut back by 4 bases and J by 9 bases. Here immunoSEQ multiplex PCR was the method, and the copy in TCRdb shows in-frame clones only, minus some. The sample has more than 80,000 clones; 90% to 95% are singletons. The gene calls are TRBV9 and TRBJ2-1, with 9 nucleotides matching TRBD2. The source is a female donor with multiple sclerosis, enrolled in a pregnancy study. The sequencing used peripheral blood, collected in the second trimester of pregnancy. The CDR3 sequence: CASSYGRAGGGEQFF. CDR3 coding DNA: TGTGCCAGCAGCTACGGTCGGGCGGGAGGGGGTGAGCAGTTCTTC.